This is a list of T cell receptor beta chains from one sample in a study of cytomegalovirus exposure and HLA in healthy donors. Libraries were prepared by immunoSEQ multiplex PCR; TCRdb keeps only in-frame clonotypes and omits some of them. There are under 200,000 clones in the sample; over 75% occur only once, and 2.4% lies in the top ten. Sequencing was performed on PBMCs. Source of these receptors: a man aged 60 to 69 in good health and CMV-seronegative. Both conserved end residues are part of each CDR3. The D gene is left open where the match is weak. Clone size is given for some rows only: seen once, a few or many times, or a class if the clone is expanded.

D	size	V	J	DNA	CDR3
TRBD2	.	TRBV11-1	TRBJ2-1	TGTGCCAGCAGCTTAAGGGTGCTAGCGGGAAGTGAGCAGTTCTTC	CASSLRVLAGSEQFF
.	.	TRBV18	TRBJ1-2	TGTGCCAGCTCACCACCGGGAAACAGGGATGGCTACACCTTC	CASSPPGNRDGYTF
.	once	TRBV5-1	TRBJ1-1	TGCGCCAGCAGCTCAACAACAGGGAACACTGAAGCTTTCTTT	CASSSTTGNTEAFF
TRBD2	.	TRBV16	TRBJ2-5	TGTGCCAGCAGCCAATCGGTACGCGGGAGCGGGGAGACCCAGTACTTC	CASSQSVRGSGETQYF
.	once	TRBV9	TRBJ1-2	TGTGCCAGCAGCCCCCCTTGCTATGGCTACACCTTC	CASSPPCYGYTF
TRBD2	.	TRBV5-4	TRBJ2-2	TGTGCCAGCAGTCCCGAGGGGCTAGCGGGACGCCCTTCGAACACCGGGGAGCTGTTTTTT	CASSPEGLAGRPSNTGELFF
.	few	TRBV7-5	TRBJ2-7	TGTGCCAGAAGTTCAAACCGGGACAGGAAACCCCCCGAGCAGTACTTC	CARSSNRDRKPPEQYF
.	.	TRBV5-1	TRBJ1-1	TGCGCCAGCAGCTTGGCCGGGACACAAGGTCCCGACAGTACTGAAGCTTTCTTT	CASSLAGTQGPDSTEAFF
TRBD2	.	TRBV7-2	TRBJ2-3	TGTGCCAGCAGCTTAGTCGGGACTACTACATCCCCAGATACGCAGTATTTT	CASSLVGTTTSPDTQYF
.	.	TRBV11-2	TRBJ2-1	TGTGCCAGCAGCCCAGGACAGAGCCACAATGAGCAGTTCTTC	CASSPGQSHNEQFF
TRBD1	.	TRBV14	TRBJ2-6	TGTGCCAGCAGCCAACATCACAGGGGGGCTGGGGCCAACGTCCTGACTTTC	CASSQHHRGAGANVLTF
TRBD2	.	TRBV19	TRBJ2-3	TGTGCCAGTAGTAGGAGCGGGGGCGTCAGCACAGATACGCAGTATTTT	CASSRSGGVSTDTQYF
TRBD1	.	TRBV29-1	TRBJ2-1	TGCAGTGCTCGGACAGGGTTAAATGAGCAGTTCTTC	CSARTGLNEQFF
.	.	TRBV5-1	TRBJ1-1	TGCGCCAGCAGCTCTCAGGGGACCACTGAAGCTTTCTTT	CASSSQGTTEAFF
.	few	TRBV7-8	TRBJ2-2	TGTGCTTCCCAACCTGGGGACTCCGGGGAGCTGTTTTTT	CASQPGDSGELFF
TRBD1	.	TRBV29-1	TRBJ2-4	TGCAGCGTGGGGCCCGGAGAGGGGGCCTTGACCAAAAACATTCAGTACTTC	CSVGPGEGALTKNIQYF
.	.	TRBV7-6	TRBJ2-5	TGTGCCAGCAGCTTAAGTCCGGCAACTACCCAAGAGACCCAGTACTTC	CASSLSPATTQETQYF
TRBD1	.	TRBV7-9	TRBJ1-1	TGTGCCAGCAGCAAGGGACAGGGAGATACTGAAGCTTTCTTT	CASSKGQGDTEAFF
TRBD1	few	TRBV19	TRBJ2-5	TGTGCCAGTAAGGGGGCCCCAGAGACCCAGTACTTC	CASKGAPETQYF
TRBD2	.	TRBV5-1	TRBJ2-1	TGCGCCAGCAGCCAGGGACTAGCGGGCTACAATGAGCAGTTCTTC	CASSQGLAGYNEQFF
.	.	TRBV9	TRBJ2-5	TGTGCCAGCAGCGTAGCGGTCGGCGGGGAGACCCAGTACTTC	CASSVAVGGETQYF
TRBD1	.	TRBV4-1	TRBJ2-3	TGCGCCAGCAGCCAACATCCAGGGGGCGGCACAGATACGCAGTATTTT	CASSQHPGGGTDTQYF
.	once	TRBV27	TRBJ2-2	TGTGCCAGCAGTTTAGGGGCGCGACGGGAGTACACCGGGGAGCTGTTTTTT	CASSLGARREYTGELFF
TRBD1	few	TRBV2	TRBJ1-1	TGTGCCAGCAACCTACAGGGGTTGGTCACTGAAGCTTTCTTT	CASNLQGLVTEAFF
.	.	TRBV5-4	TRBJ2-1	TGTGCCAGCAGCTTGGCCCAGGGGTATGAGCAGTTCTTC	CASSLAQGYEQFF
TRBD2	.	TRBV7-2	TRBJ2-7	TGTGCCAGCAGCCTAAGTACTAGCGGGACCTACGAGCAGTACTTC	CASSLSTSGTYEQYF
.	.	TRBV5-5	TRBJ1-1	TGTGCCAGCAGCTTAGGACTCGACACTGAAGCTTTCTTT	CASSLGLDTEAFF
TRBD1	.	TRBV27	TRBJ2-7	TGTGCCAGCAGTGACAGGGGGCGGGACGAGCAGTACTTC	CASSDRGRDEQYF
TRBD1	.	TRBV6-6	TRBJ1-2	TGTGCCGCCAAAGAGGCAGGGGGCCTAGGTGGCTACACCTTC	CAAKEAGGLGGYTF
.	.	TRBV9	TRBJ2-1	TGTGCCAGCAGCGCCTTAACGACATCCTACAATGAGCAGTTCTTC	CASSALTTSYNEQFF
TRBD2	.	TRBV6-1	TRBJ2-7	TGTGCCAGCAGGGCACTAGCGGGAGGTATCTACGAGCAGTACTTC	CASRALAGGIYEQYF